Following are 28 T cell receptor beta chains from one sample sequenced in a study of cytomegalovirus exposure and HLA in healthy donors. Primers included in the PCR were 60 Vbeta and 13 Jbeta primers. Produced via immunoSEQ multiplex PCR; TCRdb's table is partial and in-frame only. The data show about 170,000 clones, around three quarters seen once. The sample taken for sequencing was PBMCs. Receptors were obtained from a woman between 25 and 40 years old in good health and CMV-seropositive.

V is TRBV9 and J is TRBJ1-5, with unresolved D. Germline loops: CDR1 SGDLS, CDR2 YYNGEE. Between the trimmed V and J ends, which lost 3 bases and 2 bases, there was a span of 18 bases. The CDR3 sequence is 17 residues long. The CDR3 reads CASSADPGVGGNQPQHF. CDR3 sequence (DNA): TGTGCCAGCAGCGCCGACCCTGGAGTGGGAGGCAATCAGCCCCAGCATTTT. The full variable domain, completed using reference TRBV9 and TRBJ1-5, is DSGVTQTPKHLITATGQRVTLRCSPRSGDLSVYWYQQSLDQGLQFLIQYYNGEERAKGNILERFSAQQFPDLHSELNLSSLELGDSALYFCASSADPGVGGNQPQHFGDGTRLSIL.

The chain uses TRBV13 and TRBJ1-6; D remains unclear. CDR3 size: 19 residues. V gave up 4 bases and J gave up 0 bases, with 19 bases separating them. CDR1 and CDR2 from the germline V gene are PRHDT and FYEKMQ (reference sequence). CDR3 DNA sequence: TGTGCCAGCAGCTCGCCGGGCGGAGGACCGGGCTCCTATAATTCACCCCTCCACTTT. Amino acids: CASSSPGGGPGSYNSPLHF.

The CDR3 nucleotides read TGTGCCAGCAGTGAGGTCAACAGGGTCGCTGAAGCTTTCTTT. Translating gives CASSEVNRVAEAFF. The chain carries TRBV25-1 and TRBJ1-1, with TRBD1 as a possible D gene (6 bases). The CDR3 has 14 residues. V lost 3 bases, J lost 6 bases, and 14 bases lay in between. Germline-derived CDR1 and CDR2 are MGHDK and SYGVNS.

This chain uses TRBV6-5 with TRBJ1-5; D ambiguous. The CDR3 length is 13 residues. V was shortened by 4 bases and J by 0 bases, with 4 bases between the two germline ends. Germline CDR1 reads MNHEY; CDR2 reads SVGAGI. The CDR3 protein is CASSWSSNQPQHF. In DNA form, the CDR3 reads TGTGCCAGCAGTTGGAGTAGCAATCAGCCCCAGCATTTT.

The V gene is TRBV5-6, the J gene TRBJ2-3; 10 positions agree with TRBD2. CDR3 length equals 17 residues. With V trimmed by 0 bases and J by 7 bases, 11 bases remained unmatched. In germline, CDR1 is SGHDT, CDR2 YYEEEE. This CDR3 is CASSLVLAGAQVHTQYF. The CDR3 region has the DNA TGTGCCAGCAGCTTGGTTCTAGCGGGGGCTCAAGTACATACGCAGTATTTT. The complete variable domain, with remaining parts taken from reference TRBV5-6 and TRBJ2-3, reads DAGVTQSPTHLIKTRGQQVTLRCSPKSGHDTVSWYQQALGQGPQFIFQYYEEEERQRGNFPDRFSGHQFPNYSSELNVNALLLGDSALYLCASSLVLAGAQVHTQYFGPGTRLTVL.

V is TRBV27 and J is TRBJ2-7, with 9 nucleotides matching TRBD1. Trimming took 1 base from V and 7 from J; bases not matched to a gene: 5. The CDR3 spans 14 residues. Germline loops: CDR1 MNHEY, CDR2 SMNVEV (reference sequence). Written as DNA, the CDR3 is TGTGCCAGCAGTTTATGGGACAGGGAGGGAGAGCAGTACTTC. This gives the protein CASSLWDREGEQYF.

This chain joins TRBV7-9 and TRBJ1-1; D remains ambiguous. CDR1 is SEHNR and CDR2 is FQNEAQ in the germline V gene (reference sequence). V gave up 0 bases and J gave up 3 bases, with 5 bases separating them. The CDR3 loop spans 13 amino acids. The CDR3 loop reads CASSLAVDTEAFF. In nucleotides, the CDR3 is TGTGCCAGCAGCTTAGCTGTAGACACTGAAGCTTTCTTT.

The V and J genes are TRBV27 and TRBJ1-3; 8 positions agree with TRBD1. This CDR3 has 15 residues. J gave up 1 base and V 6 bases, and 5 bases lay outside the gene matches. The germline V gene encodes CDR1 MNHEY and CDR2 SMNVEV (reference sequence). CDR3 sequence: CASSDRTGSGNTIYF. CDR3 sequence (DNA): TGTGCCAGCAGCGACCGGACAGGGTCTGGAAACACCATATATTTT.

The chain combines TRBV7-8 with TRBJ1-2; D may be TRBD1 (5 bases). CDR1 SGHVS and CDR2 FQNEAQ come from the germline V gene. V lost 5 bases and J 8 bases, leaving 12 bases between the germline ends. CDR3 length: 12 amino acids. The CDR3 reads CASSIRPGGYTF. The CDR3 DNA reads TGTGCCAGCAGCATAAGACCAGGGGGCTACACCTTC.

This rearrangement joins TRBV5-1 to TRBJ2-3; 9 nucleotides line up with TRBD2. The germline CDR1 and CDR2 sequences are SGHRS and YFSETQ. CDR3 length equals 15 residues. Germline trimming cut 2 bases from V and 3 bases from J; bases unmatched to any gene: 4. CDR3 DNA sequence: TGCGCCAGCAGCTTAGCGGGAGGAGGGACAGATACGCAGTATTTT. This sequence encodes CASSLAGGGTDTQYF.

This clone came up a few times. This CDR3 is CASSRGLTYEQYF. CDR3 nucleotides: TGTGCCAGTAGTCGGGGACTGACCTACGAGCAGTACTTC. This chain links TRBV19 with TRBJ2-7; TRBD2 is a possible D gene (6 bases). The CDR3 contains 13 residues. Trimming pared 5 bases from V and 2 bases from J, leaving 10 bases between. The germline gives CDR1 LNHDA, CDR2 SQIVND (reference sequence).

J is TRBJ1-6 and V is TRBV6-1; D not certain. With 7 bases removed from V and 2 bases from J, the gap between germline ends came to 9 bases. Per germline, CDR1 MNHNS and CDR2 SASEGT. The CDR3 is made up of 14 amino acids. The CDR3 protein is CASTLGTYNSPLHF. The CDR3 DNA reads TGTGCCAGCACCCTCGGGACCTATAATTCACCCCTCCACTTT.

In its sample, this clone was seen a few times. The J gene is TRBJ1-6, the V gene TRBV30; weak D call: TRBD1 (6 bases). Trimming stripped 0 bases from V and 6 bases from J, with 12 bases between. Germline V lookup: CDR1 GTSNPN, CDR2 SVGIG (reference sequence). CDR3 length equals 15 residues. CDR3 nucleotide sequence: TGTGCCTGGAGTGTGGAGACAGGAATTAATTCACCCCTCCACTTT. It codes for CAWSVETGINSPLHF.

The chain employs TRBV27 and TRBJ1-1; D unclear. Germline V gene lookup returns CDR1 MNHEY and CDR2 SMNVEV (reference sequence). The CDR3 length is 14 residues. The V and J ends lost 4 bases and 11 bases respectively, with 20 bases between them. The CDR3 sequence is CASSSRQGWGEAFF. The CDR3 region has the DNA TGTGCCAGCAGTTCACGACAAGGCTGGGGAGAGGCTTTCTTT.

This sequence joins TRBV10-3 and TRBJ1-6, with TRBD1 matching 7 bases. The CDR3 covers 14 residues. CDR1 and CDR2 from the germline V gene are ENHRY and SYGVKD. V shed 11 bases, J shed 7 bases, and the junction held 11 bases outside the gene matches. The CDR3 sequence: CAGSSPGQNSPLHF. The CDR3 DNA sequence: TGTGCCGGGTCCTCCCCGGGACAGAATTCACCCCTCCACTTT.

This clone was observed a single time. The chain joins TRBV5-1 to TRBJ2-3, with TRBD2 matching 14 bases. There are 18 residues in the CDR3. CDR1 and CDR2 (germline): SGHRS, YFSETQ. Losses at the gene ends were 3 bases for V and 0 bases for J; bases not matched to a gene: 6. The chain's CDR3 is CASSSGLAGGLSTDTQYF. CDR3 DNA: TGCGCCAGCAGCTCTGGACTAGCGGGAGGCCTTAGCACAGATACGCAGTATTTT.

The chain is built from TRBV9 and TRBJ1-3; maybe TRBD1 (5 bases). V was pared by 0 bases and J by 3 bases, with 13 bases between. Per the germline V gene, CDR1 is SGDLS and CDR2 is YYNGEE. The CDR3 sequence is 16 residues long. The CDR3 region is CASSVGGRQNGNTIYF. For the CDR3, the DNA is TGTGCCAGCAGCGTAGGGGGCAGACAAAATGGAAACACCATATATTTT.

The chain carries TRBV28 and TRBJ1-2, with D hard to call. The CDR3 is 13 residues long. The V end lost 3 bases, the J end lost 3 bases, and 8 bases lay between the germline ends. The V gene's germline CDR1 is MDHEN and CDR2 SYDVKM. The CDR3 loop reads CASSFTRDYGYTF. CDR3 sequence (DNA): TGTGCCAGCAGTTTTACGAGGGACTATGGCTACACCTTC.

Only one count was recorded for this clone. This chain connects TRBV28 to TRBJ1-1; 7 bases match TRBD1. The CDR3 loop spans 16 amino acids. Germline CDR1 and CDR2: MDHEN and SYDVKM. Unmatched junction bases numbered 6, after V lost 1 base and J lost 1 base. The CDR3 nucleotides are TGTGCCAGCAGTTTATACCTCCGGGACAGGAACACTGAAGCTTTCTTT. It translates to CASSLYLRDRNTEAFF.

This clone was counted between two and nine times. The V call is TRBV7-8, the J call TRBJ2-7; TRBD1 agrees at 10 bases. Trimming cost V 5 bases and J 4 bases; bases outside gene matches: 5. The CDR3 totals 14 residues. Germline V gene lookup returns CDR1 SGHVS and CDR2 FQNEAQ. CDR3 loop: CASSLDRGRYEQYF. Here the CDR3 DNA reads TGTGCCAGCAGCCTGGACAGGGGGAGGTACGAGCAGTACTTC.

The V gene is TRBV6-1, the J gene TRBJ2-5; 12 bases map to TRBD2. V gave up 6 bases and J gave up 4 bases; unmatched junction bases: 6. This CDR3 is built from 15 residues. Germline-derived CDR1 and CDR2 are MNHNS and SASEGT. The CDR3 sequence: CASSRGLAGGETQYF. The CDR3 region has the DNA TGTGCCAGCAGCCGGGGACTAGCGGGCGGAGAGACCCAGTACTTC.

The chain joins TRBV7-2 to TRBJ1-1; D is perhaps TRBD1 (6 bases). CDR1 is SGHTA, CDR2 FQGNSA, per germline. V gave up 2 bases and J gave up 0 bases, with 13 bases separating them. The CDR3 is 16 residues long. For the CDR3, the DNA is TGTGCCAGCAGCTTAATAGGGGGACGGATGAACACTGAAGCTTTCTTT. Translating it yields CASSLIGGRMNTEAFF.

The V and J genes are TRBV9 and TRBJ2-5; D remains unclear. CDR3 length: 17 amino acids. CDR1 SGDLS and CDR2 YYNGEE come from the germline V gene. V lost 2 bases and J lost 4, with 21 bases in between. The CDR3 sequence: CASSVAPSLGLGETQYF. As DNA, the CDR3 is TGTGCCAGCAGCGTTGCCCCGAGCTTGGGTCTAGGAGAGACCCAGTACTTC.

The CDR3 spells CASSLQGSQSNTEAFF. The CDR3 DNA reads TGCGCCAGCAGCTTACAGGGATCCCAATCCAACACTGAAGCTTTCTTT. This chain links TRBV5-1 with TRBJ1-1; D possibly corresponds to TRBD1 (6 bases). This CDR3 region has 16 residues. Germline-derived CDR1 and CDR2 are SGHRS and YFSETQ. With 2 bases removed from V and 2 bases from J, the gap between germline ends came to 16 bases.

The rearrangement uses TRBV30 and TRBJ2-7; 7 nucleotides agree with TRBD1. CDR3 length: 13 residues. Per the germline V gene, CDR1 is GTSNPN and CDR2 is SVGIG (reference sequence). Germline trimming cut 3 bases from V and 4 bases from J; bases unmatched to any gene: 6. CDR3 coding DNA: TGTGCCTGGAGAGGACAGGACAAATACGAGCAGTACTTC. It is translated as CAWRGQDKYEQYF.

This clone turned up a few times. The chain has TRBV7-8 and TRBJ2-5; 8 nucleotides match TRBD1. Trimming took 7 bases from V and 5 from J; bases not matched to a gene: 6. The V gene's germline CDR1 is SGHVS and CDR2 FQNEAQ. The CDR3 has 13 amino acids. This CDR3 reads CASTRGQGETQYF. CDR3 nucleotides: TGTGCCAGCACCAGGGGGCAGGGGGAGACCCAGTACTTC.

CDR3 sequence: CASSQVAGGSYEQYF. The CDR3 DNA follows: TGCGCCAGCAGCCAAGTCGCAGGGGGGTCTTACGAGCAGTACTTC. The chain combines TRBV4-3 with TRBJ2-7; D might be TRBD1 (7 bases). The CDR3 has 15 amino acids. V lost 1 base, J lost 4 bases, and 14 bases lay in between. CDR1 is LGHNA, CDR2 YSLEER, per germline.

The chain links TRBV6-5 to TRBJ2-1; TRBD1 aligns across 10 bases. V lost 5 bases, J lost 7 bases, and 8 bases stayed unmatched. Germline lookup yields CDR1 MNHEY and CDR2 SVGAGI. The CDR3 is 15 amino acids. CDR3 in DNA: TGTGCCAGCAGTCGCGACAGGGGGCTTATGAATGAGCAGTTCTTC. It is translated as CASSRDRGLMNEQFF.